This is a list of T cell receptor beta chains from one sample in a study of CD8+ T cells in alopecia areata. Produced via immunoSEQ multiplex PCR; TCRdb's table is partial and in-frame only. The profile covers 150,000 or so clones, with about three fifths appearing a single time and roughly 6.5% taken by the ten largest. The sequencing used CD4+ T cells sorted from blood, collected at week 0. Receptors originate from a human donor with alopecia areata. Both conserved end residues are part of each CDR3. D genes are given only for firm matches. Size is omitted from some rows. Given values are once, few, many or a class for expanded clones.

>-|TRBD1|TRBJ1-2|TRBV29-1
TGCAGCGATACAACAGGGGCAAATCTGGGCTACACCTTC
CSDTTGANLGYTF
>-|-|TRBJ1-1|TRBV29-1
TGCAGCGTTGAAGAACAGCGGAACACTGAAGCTTTCTTT
CSVEEQRNTEAFF
>-|-|TRBJ2-5|TRBV23-1
TGCGCCAGCAGTCAATCGATGGCGGGGCGGGAGACCCAGTACTTC
CASSQSMAGRETQYF
>-|-|TRBJ2-3|TRBV29-1
TGCAGCGTTGTTGGGGGTAGCACAGATACGCAGTATTTT
CSVVGGSTDTQYF
>-|-|TRBJ1-5|TRBV19
TGTGCCAGTAGTATAGACAGTCGCAATCAGCCCCAGCATTTT
CASSIDSRNQPQHF
>few|TRBD2|TRBJ2-3|TRBV2
TGTGCCAGCAGTTTACTAGCGGTCACAGATACGCAGTATTTT
CASSLLAVTDTQYF
>-|-|TRBJ2-6|TRBV7-3
TGTGCCAGCAGCCCCGCTGCCACGGGATCTGGGGCCAACGTCCTGACTTTC
CASSPAATGSGANVLTF
>-|TRBD2|TRBJ2-1|TRBV11-1
TGTGCCAGCAGCCAATCTCCCGGCCAGGGAGGGGAGTTCTTC
CASSQSPGQGGEFF
>few|TRBD1|TRBJ2-3|TRBV7-2
TGTGCCAGCAGCTTTGGGACAGGGGTCACAGATACGCAGTATTTT
CASSFGTGVTDTQYF
>-|-|TRBJ1-2|TRBV5-1
TGCGCCAGCAGCTTATCGAGGGGTACTGCTAACTATGGCTACACCTTC
CASSLSRGTANYGYTF
>-|TRBD1|TRBJ1-1|TRBV30
TGTGCCTGGAGTGCTTCCGGGACAGGTGCTCTGGAAGCTTTCTTT
CAWSASGTGALEAFF
>-|-|TRBJ1-1|TRBV27
TGTGCCAGCAGGGGACGGGGGTCGAACACTGAAGCTTTCTTT
CASRGRGSNTEAFF
>few|-|TRBJ1-1|TRBV5-6
TGTGCCAGCAGCTCCAACCCCGACGATAGGGCTTTCTTT
CASSSNPDDRAFF
>-|-|TRBJ1-3|TRBV9
TGTGCCAGCAGCAGTTTAGGATCGGCGGGGTCTGGAAACACCATATATTTT
CASSSLGSAGSGNTIYF
>few|TRBD1|TRBJ2-2|TRBV19
TGTGCCAGCCTTCGGACAGGGACCACCGGGGAGCTGTTTTTT
CASLRTGTTGELFF
>-|-|TRBJ1-1|TRBV2
TGTGCCAGCACGGGGCCTAGTAACACTGAAGCTTTCTTT
CASTGPSNTEAFF
>-|-|TRBJ2-7|TRBV6-6
TGTGCCAGCGCATTAGGGGCGAACGAGCAGTACTTC
CASALGANEQYF
>few|-|TRBJ1-1|TRBV7-2
TGTGCCAGCAGCCCCAATAGGGGGAACACTGAAGCTTTCTTT
CASSPNRGNTEAFF
>-|-|TRBJ2-7|TRBV25-1
TGTGCCAGCAGTGCCCCTCCGGGACAAGTTCAGGACGAGCAGTACTTC
CASSAPPGQVQDEQYF
>once|-|TRBJ2-5|TRBV15
TGTGCCACCAGCTGGGATTTTCGAGGAGAGACCCAGTACTTC
CATSWDFRGETQYF
>once|-|TRBJ2-7|TRBV15
TGTGCCACCAGCCGGGACATCTCCTACGAGCAGTACTTC
CATSRDISYEQYF
>-|-|TRBJ1-5|TRBV7-9
TGTGCCAGCAGCCAGGGGAGGGGTAGGCATGAGCCCCAGCATTTT
CASSQGRGRHEPQHF
>-|TRBD1|TRBJ2-2|TRBV29-1
TGCAGCGTGACTAGGACAGGGGGCACCGGGGAGCTGTTTTTT
CSVTRTGGTGELFF
>few|-|TRBJ2-7|TRBV2
TGTGCCAGCAGGACCAGGGAGTTAACCTACGAGCAGTACTTC
CASRTRELTYEQYF
>-|TRBD2|TRBJ2-1|TRBV19
TGTGCCAGTAGAACTAGCGGGGGGGTTGATGAGCAGTTCTTC
CASRTSGGVDEQFF
>-|-|TRBJ1-6|TRBV30
TGTGCCTGGAGTCAGACAGATAATTCACCCCTCCACTTT
CAWSQTDNSPLHF
>-|-|TRBJ1-1|TRBV5-1
TGCGCCAGCAGCCCTAGCCCGACAAGGGGTACTGAAGCTTTCTTT
CASSPSPTRGTEAFF
>-|-|TRBJ2-5|TRBV2
TGTGCCAGCATTCAAGAAGAGACCCAGTACTTC
CASIQEETQYF
>-|TRBD2|TRBJ2-3|TRBV6-5
TGTGCCAGCAGTTCACCGACTAGCGGGGTGGCAGATACGCAGTATTTT
CASSSPTSGVADTQYF
>few|-|TRBJ1-5|TRBV6-1
TGTGCCAGCAGTGACGGGGGAAACAATCAGCCCCAGCATTTT
CASSDGGNNQPQHF
>once|-|TRBJ1-2|TRBV25-1
TGTGCCAGCAGGGGGATGACGGCAAACTATGGCTACACCTTC
CASRGMTANYGYTF
>few|-|TRBJ2-5|TRBV7-3
TGTGCCAGCAGCTTTGGAGGGGAACGGGAGACCCAGTACTTC
CASSFGGERETQYF
>-|TRBD1|TRBJ1-1|TRBV5-1
TGCGCCAGCAGATCCACAGGGGGCGGGATCACTGAAGCTTTCTTT
CASRSTGGGITEAFF
>-|-|TRBJ2-1|TRBV30
TGTGCCTGGAGTAAGAGACTAGTAAAGCAGTTCTTC
CAWSKRLVKQFF
>-|TRBD1|TRBJ1-3|TRBV5-1
TGCGCCAGCAGCTCTCGGGACAGGGTATCTGGAAACACCATATATTTT
CASSSRDRVSGNTIYF
>-|TRBD1|TRBJ1-4|TRBV2
TGTGCCAGCACCAGGGGGGGTAGCGAAAAACTGTTTTTT
CASTRGGSEKLFF
>-|-|TRBJ1-5|TRBV27
TGTGCCAGCAGAAATAGCCCGGGACAACCCCAGCATTTT
CASRNSPGQPQHF
>-|-|TRBJ2-6|TRBV29-1
TGCAGCGTTGATTCACCGCAGGGGGCCAACGTCCTGACTTTC
CSVDSPQGANVLTF
>-|-|TRBJ1-1|TRBV27
TGTGCCAGCAGTTTATTCGGGATGGTAAACACTGAAGCTTTCTTT
CASSLFGMVNTEAFF
>-|-|TRBJ1-5|TRBV7-2
TGTGCCAGCACATGGTCCCACCTTAGCAATCAGCCCCAGCATTTT
CASTWSHLSNQPQHF
>-|TRBD1|TRBJ1-5|TRBV2
TGTGCCAGCAGAGAAGACAGGGGGTATCAGCCCCAGCATTTT
CASREDRGYQPQHF
>-|-|TRBJ2-3|TRBV30
TGTGCCTGGAGTGTTGGAGGGACCGCAGGAGATACGCAGTATTTT
CAWSVGGTAGDTQYF
>-|-|TRBJ1-3|TRBV30
TGTGCCTGGAGTGTAGGCAGGGTATACGGAAACACCATATATTTT
CAWSVGRVYGNTIYF
>few|-|TRBJ2-5|TRBV7-9
TGTGCCAGCAGCTCGATTTGGGGGGAGACCCAGTACTTC
CASSSIWGETQYF
>once|-|TRBJ2-1|TRBV2
TGTGCCAGCCAGGAGCAGGGGGGGACAAATGAGCAGTTCTTC
CASQEQGGTNEQFF
>once|-|TRBJ2-5|TRBV10-3
TGTGCCATCAGCGGTAGGGGGGACCAAGAGACCCAGTACTTC
CAISGRGDQETQYF
>-|TRBD1|TRBJ1-1|TRBV6-5
TGTGCCAGCAGGGGAACAGGGGGCGAAGCTTTCTTT
CASRGTGGEAFF
>few|TRBD1|TRBJ1-4|TRBV15
TGTGCCACCAGCAGAGATAAGGGACAGAATGAAAAACTGTTTTTT
CATSRDKGQNEKLFF
>-|-|TRBJ2-1|TRBV30
TGTGCCTGGAGCGTCAGGTACAATGAGCAGTTCTTC
CAWSVRYNEQFF
>-|TRBD1|TRBJ2-1|TRBV5-1
TGCGCCAGCAGCTTGGGGGACAGGTTTTACAATGAGCAGTTCTTC
CASSLGDRFYNEQFF
>-|-|TRBJ2-5|TRBV7-7
TGTGCTAGCAGCCCTAGCCCGGAGACCCAGTACTTC
CASSPSPETQYF
>-|-|TRBJ1-2|TRBV18
TGTGCCAGCTCACCACGCGAGAGGGGAGCAGATGGCTACACCTTC
CASSPRERGADGYTF
>-|-|TRBJ2-3|TRBV4-1
TGCGCCAGCAGCCCTCCGGCAGATACGCAGTATTTT
CASSPPADTQYF
>-|-|TRBJ2-7|TRBV7-2
TGTGCCAGCAGCTTAGCCGGGTACGGGACAGGTGCGGGGGACGAGCAGTACTTC
CASSLAGYGTGAGDEQYF
>few|TRBD2|TRBJ2-1|TRBV6-6
TGTGCCAGCAGTTACTCGGGCGCGGGGGGAACGAATGAGCAGTTCTTC
CASSYSGAGGTNEQFF
>-|TRBD1|TRBJ2-1|TRBV29-1
TGCAGCGTCTCGACAGGGTCAGGGGGTGAGCAGTTCTTC
CSVSTGSGGEQFF
>-|-|TRBJ2-7|TRBV30
TGTGCCTGGAGTGTATTTGGGGTAGGTAAGGAGAAGCAGTACTTC
CAWSVFGVGKEKQYF
>-|-|TRBJ1-5|TRBV7-2
TGTGCCAGCAGCTCTCTGCTTCAGCCCCAGCATTTT
CASSSLLQPQHF
>few|-|TRBJ2-1|TRBV5-6
TGTGCCAGCAGCTTCGCAGGGGACCCCTATTACAATGAGCAGTTCTTC
CASSFAGDPYYNEQFF